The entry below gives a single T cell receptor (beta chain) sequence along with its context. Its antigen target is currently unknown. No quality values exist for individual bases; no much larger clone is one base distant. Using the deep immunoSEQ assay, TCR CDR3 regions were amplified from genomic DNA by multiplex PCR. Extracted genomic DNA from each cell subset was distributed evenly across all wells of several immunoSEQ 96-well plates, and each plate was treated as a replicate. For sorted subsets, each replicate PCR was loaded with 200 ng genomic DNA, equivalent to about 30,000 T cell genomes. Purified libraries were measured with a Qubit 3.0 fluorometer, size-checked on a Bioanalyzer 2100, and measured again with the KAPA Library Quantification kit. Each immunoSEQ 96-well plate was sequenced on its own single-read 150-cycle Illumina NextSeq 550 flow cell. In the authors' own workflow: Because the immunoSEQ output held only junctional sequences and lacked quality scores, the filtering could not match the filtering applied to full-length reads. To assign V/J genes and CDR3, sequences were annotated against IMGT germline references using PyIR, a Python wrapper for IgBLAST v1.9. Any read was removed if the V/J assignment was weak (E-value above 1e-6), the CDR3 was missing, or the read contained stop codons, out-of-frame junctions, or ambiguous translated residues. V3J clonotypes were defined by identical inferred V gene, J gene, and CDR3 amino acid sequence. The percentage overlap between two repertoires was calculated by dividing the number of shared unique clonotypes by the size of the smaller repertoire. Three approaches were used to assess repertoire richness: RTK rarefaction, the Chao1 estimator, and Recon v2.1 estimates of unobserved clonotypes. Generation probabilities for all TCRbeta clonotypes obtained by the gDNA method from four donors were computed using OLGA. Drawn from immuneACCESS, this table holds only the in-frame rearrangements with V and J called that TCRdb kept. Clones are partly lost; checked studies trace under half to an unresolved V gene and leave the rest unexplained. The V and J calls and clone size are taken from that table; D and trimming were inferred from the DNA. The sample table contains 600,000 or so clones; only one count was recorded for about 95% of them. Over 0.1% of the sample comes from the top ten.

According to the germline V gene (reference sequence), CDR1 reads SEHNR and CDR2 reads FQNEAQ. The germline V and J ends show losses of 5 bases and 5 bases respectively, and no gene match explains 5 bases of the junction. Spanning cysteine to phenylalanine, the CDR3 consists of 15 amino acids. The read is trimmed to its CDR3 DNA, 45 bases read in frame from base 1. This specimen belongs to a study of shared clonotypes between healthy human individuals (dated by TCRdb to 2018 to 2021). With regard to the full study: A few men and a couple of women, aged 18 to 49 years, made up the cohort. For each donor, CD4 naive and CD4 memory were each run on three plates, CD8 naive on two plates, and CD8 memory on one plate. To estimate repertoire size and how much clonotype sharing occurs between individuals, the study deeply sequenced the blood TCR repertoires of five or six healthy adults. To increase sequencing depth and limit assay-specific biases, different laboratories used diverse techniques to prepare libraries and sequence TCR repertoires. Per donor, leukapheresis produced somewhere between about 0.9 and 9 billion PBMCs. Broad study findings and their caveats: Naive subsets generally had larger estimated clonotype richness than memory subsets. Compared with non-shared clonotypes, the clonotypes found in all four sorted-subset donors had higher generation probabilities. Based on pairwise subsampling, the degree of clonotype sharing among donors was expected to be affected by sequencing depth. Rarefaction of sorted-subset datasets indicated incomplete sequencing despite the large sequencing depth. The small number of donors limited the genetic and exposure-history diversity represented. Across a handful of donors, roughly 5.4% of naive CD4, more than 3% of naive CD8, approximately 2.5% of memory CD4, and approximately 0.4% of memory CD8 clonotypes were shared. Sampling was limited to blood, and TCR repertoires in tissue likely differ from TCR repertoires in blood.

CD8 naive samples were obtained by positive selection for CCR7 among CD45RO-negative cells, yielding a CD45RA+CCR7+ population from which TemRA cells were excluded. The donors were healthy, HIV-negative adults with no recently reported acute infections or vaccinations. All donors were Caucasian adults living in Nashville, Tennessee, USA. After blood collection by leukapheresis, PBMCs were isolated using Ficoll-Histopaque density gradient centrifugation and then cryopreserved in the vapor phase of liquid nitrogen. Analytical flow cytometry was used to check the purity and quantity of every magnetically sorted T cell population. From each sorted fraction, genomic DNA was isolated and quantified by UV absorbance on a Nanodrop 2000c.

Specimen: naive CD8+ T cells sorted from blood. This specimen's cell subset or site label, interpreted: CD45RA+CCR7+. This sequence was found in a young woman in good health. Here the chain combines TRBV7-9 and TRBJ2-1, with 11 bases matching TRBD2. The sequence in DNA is TGTGCCAGCAGCATTAGCGGGAGGGCCGACAATGAGCAGTTCTTC. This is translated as CASSISGRADNEQFF.